The clone carrying this T cell receptor beta chain was seen more than once but under ten times. Survey sequencing of tumors mostly used 4.8 ug DNA, two replicates. Sequenced by immunoSEQ multiplex PCR; TCRdb stores in-frame clones only, minus some. The repertoire holds around 8,200 clones, with about 53% as singletons. The data were obtained in a study of neoadjuvant anti-PD-1 for oral cavity cancer. Germline V gene lookup returns CDR1 SEHNR and CDR2 FQNEAQ (reference sequence). The CDR3 runs 14 residues. The ends lost 5 bases at V and 2 bases at J; junction bases unmatched: 6. The rearrangement links TRBV7-9 to TRBJ2-7, with 7 bases matching TRBD2. This receptor was obtained from a person between 35 and 79 years old with oral cavity squamous cell carcinoma. Sequenced material: tumor tissue, taken before nivolumab (anti-PD-1) treatment. This CDR3 reads CASSGRDWTYEQYF. The CDR3 DNA is TGTGCCAGCAGCGGGAGGGACTGGACCTACGAGCAGTACTTC.